One and the same sample provided the 28 T cell receptor beta chains below, sequenced in a study of blood T cell repertoires in COVID-19 (dated by TCRdb to 2020 to 2021). The method behind the library was the immunoSEQ multiplex PCR assay. TCRdb holds this immuneACCESS table with in-frame rearrangements only. Some clones are missing; in checked studies, unresolved V genes explain under half, and the rest has no known cause. Here the sample has approximately 160,000 clones; roughly 80% occur a single time. The ten most abundant clones make up roughly 15% of the sample. The specimen was peripheral blood. Receptors originate from a man younger than 35 with active or convalescent COVID-19.

Comment on this clone: A read error may produce the germline difference seen at one junction end. This chain uses TRBV19 with TRBJ2-3; 7 bases are a match to TRBD1. The CDR3 runs to 13 residues. Germline-derived CDR1 and CDR2 are LNHDA and SQIVND (reference sequence). The DNA for the CDR3 is TGTGCCAGTAGCCAGATAGGGACAGTTGATTATACTTTT. This sequence encodes CASSQIGTVDYTF.

J is TRBJ2-1 and V is TRBV27; 7 bases match TRBD2. Trimming removed 2 bases from V and 4 bases from J; junction bases left unmatched: 5. Germline V gene sequence: CDR1 MNHEY, CDR2 SMNVEV (reference sequence). This CDR3 has 15 amino acids. CDR3 nucleotide sequence: TGTGCCAGCAGTTTAGCCGCTAGCGGTTACAATGAGCAGTTCTTC. As protein: CASSLAASGYNEQFF.

J is TRBJ2-7 and V is TRBV12-3 or TRBV12-4; TRBD2 is a possible D gene (6 bases). The CDR3 covers 11 residues. Trimming shortened V by 6 bases and J by 8 bases, and 11 bases separated the two germline ends. Here the CDR3 DNA reads TGTGCCAGCAGCGGGAGAGCGAAGCAGTACTTC. Its translation is CASSGRAKQYF.

There are a few counts of this clone. The chain has TRBV7-9 and TRBJ1-4; D ambiguous. This CDR3 is 14 amino acids long. V dropped 1 base and J dropped 9 bases, with 12 bases sitting between them. Germline CDR1 reads SEHNR; CDR2 reads FQNEAQ (reference sequence). CDR3 in DNA: TGTGCCAGCAGCTTAGGAAACGGCGGGAAAAAACTGTTTTTT. Translated, it gives CASSLGNGGKKLFF.

The chain has TRBV27 and TRBJ1-5; tentatively, D is TRBD1 (6 bases). Germline V gene data show CDR1 as MNHEY and CDR2 as SMNVEV (reference sequence). This CDR3 contains 14 residues. The V end lost 7 bases, the J end lost 0 bases, and 10 bases lay between the germline ends. CDR3 DNA: TGTGCCAGCATCGGACAGTATAGCAATCAGCCCCAGCATTTT. Amino acid sequence: CASIGQYSNQPQHF.

The chain is built from TRBV29-1 and TRBJ2-2; D might be TRBD2 (7 bases). The CDR3 length is 13 residues. The V end lost 4 bases, the J end lost 7 bases, and 13 bases lay between the germline ends. The V gene's germline CDR1 is SQVTM and CDR2 ANQGSEA. DNA for the CDR3: TGCAGCGTTGGTAGGGGGGGTAACGGGGAGCTGTTTTTT. This translates into CSVGRGGNGELFF.

This clone was seen a single time. At the DNA level, this CDR3 is encoded by other sequences in the same sample as well. The V call is TRBV27, the J call TRBJ1-5; D is unresolved. The CDR3 covers 13 residues. Trimming removed 3 bases from V and 3 bases from J, with 6 bases in between. Germline-derived CDR1 and CDR2 are MNHEY and SMNVEV (reference sequence). CDR3 DNA: TGTGCCAGCAGTTTCTTGTCCAATCAGCCCCAGCATTTT. It translates to CASSFLSNQPQHF.

The genes are TRBV2 and TRBJ2-1; 9 positions match TRBD2. Germline V gene lookup returns CDR1 SNHLY and CDR2 FYNNEI. CDR3 length: 14 residues. The V and J ends lost 7 bases and 7 bases, in that order; junction bases with no gene match: 8. Written as DNA, the CDR3 is TGTGCCAGCAAGGGCGGGGGGGCCTTAAATGAGCAGTTCTTC. As protein: CASKGGGALNEQFF.

The rearrangement uses TRBV14 and TRBJ2-7; D gene uncertain. Germline assignment: CDR1 SGHDN and CDR2 FVKESK. Trimming took off 3 bases at V and 2 bases at J, with 5 bases between the two ends. The CDR3 has 12 amino acids. In DNA form, the CDR3 reads TGTGCCAGCAGCCACGTTCCCTACGAGCAGTACTTC. Amino acid sequence: CASSHVPYEQYF. The full variable domain, in which reference TRBV14 and TRBJ2-7 provide the parts outside the CDR3, is EAGVTQFPSHSVIEKGQTVTLRCDPISGHDNLYWYRRVMGKEIKFLLHFVKESKQDESGMPNNRFLAERTGGTYSTLKVQPAELEDSGVYFCASSHVPYEQYFGPGTRLTVT.

The J gene is TRBJ1-1, the V gene TRBV2; maybe TRBD1 (5 bases). The germline gives CDR1 SNHLY, CDR2 FYNNEI. V was clipped by 3 bases and J by 3 bases, with 8 bases between them. The CDR3 totals 13 residues. The CDR3, as DNA: TGTGCCAGCAGTGACCAGGGATACACTGAAGCTTTCTTT. Amino acid sequence: CASSDQGYTEAFF.

The chain combines TRBV2 with TRBJ1-5, with a weak D call TRBD1 (6 bases). The germline V gene has CDR1 SNHLY and CDR2 FYNNEI. The CDR3 is 14 amino acids. V gave up 6 bases and J gave up 0 bases, with 9 bases separating them. In DNA, the CDR3 is TGTGCCAGCAGACGGACAGATAGCAATCAGCCCCAGCATTTT. Its translation is CASRRTDSNQPQHF.

The rearrangement joins TRBV5-1 to TRBJ2-1; D gene uncertain. Germline V lookup: CDR1 SGHRS, CDR2 YFSETQ. The CDR3 is 13 amino acids. Trimming took 0 bases from V and 5 from J, leaving 6 bases between them. CDR3 bases: TGCGCCAGCAGCTTGGACAGAAACAATGAGCAGTTCTTC. Translation: CASSLDRNNEQFF.

The rearrangement uses TRBV19 and TRBJ1-5, with 7 bases lining up with TRBD1. The germline CDR1 and CDR2 sequences are LNHDA and SQIVND (reference sequence). The V and J ends lost 0 bases and 6 bases, in that order; junction bases with no gene match: 5. The CDR3 loop spans 15 amino acids. CDR3 protein: CASSIDRSGGQPQHF. DNA for the CDR3: TGTGCCAGTAGTATAGATCGGTCAGGGGGTCAGCCCCAGCATTTT.

V is TRBV28 and J is TRBJ2-5, with 8 nucleotides matching TRBD2. The trim removed 6 bases at V and 4 bases at J, leaving 4 bases unmatched. The germline V gene has CDR1 MDHEN and CDR2 SYDVKM. This CDR3 contains 13 residues. CDR3 loop: CASRRTSRETQYF. The DNA of the CDR3 is TGTGCCAGCAGGCGGACTAGCCGAGAGACCCAGTACTTC.

Of note for this clone: Other DNA variants within this sample encode the same CDR3. The V call is TRBV18, the J call TRBJ2-7; TRBD2 might be the D (5 bases). CDR1 and CDR2 (germline): KGHSH, LQKENI. This CDR3 contains 14 residues. The germline V and J ends were trimmed by 0 bases and 0 bases, with 6 bases remaining between them. In DNA form, the CDR3 reads TGTGCCAGCTCACCACCAGCGGACTCCTACGAGCAGTACTTC. As protein: CASSPPADSYEQYF.

The CDR3 nucleotides read TGTGCCACCAGCCCGGGACAGGGGAGAGGCTACACCTTC. Its translation is CATSPGQGRGYTF. The chain couples TRBV24-1 to TRBJ1-2; 10 positions match TRBD1. There are 13 residues in the CDR3. V lost 7 bases to trimming and J lost 8 bases; unmatched junction nucleotides: 6. Per the germline V gene, CDR1 is KGHDR and CDR2 is SFDVKD.

The CDR3 DNA is TGTGCCTGGAGTGGGACAGGGAGGGGGGAGACCCAGTACTTC. This codes for CAWSGTGRGETQYF. The genes are TRBV30 and TRBJ2-5, with a weak D call TRBD1 (8 bases). Deletions cut 1 base from V and 5 bases from J, with 14 bases between. CDR3 length equals 14 residues. CDR1 GTSNPN and CDR2 SVGIG come from the germline V gene (reference sequence).

Only one count was recorded for this clone. This chain uses TRBV9 with TRBJ1-1; D call uncertain. The CDR3 sequence is 14 residues long. Germline values: CDR1 SGDLS, CDR2 YYNGEE. Trimming cost V 0 bases and J 5 bases, with 11 bases left between them. The CDR3 nucleotides read TGTGCCAGCAGCGTAGAGGGAGGGTTGACTGAAGCTTTCTTT. Protein sequence: CASSVEGGLTEAFF.

The V and J genes are TRBV5-4 and TRBJ1-2, with 9 bases fitting TRBD1. Germline V lookup: CDR1 SGHNT, CDR2 YYREEE (reference sequence). The V gene end was trimmed by 0 bases and the J gene end by 2 bases; junction bases not matched to a gene: 2. The CDR3 runs 15 residues. The CDR3 sequence is CASSLVDRGNYGYTF. For the CDR3, the DNA is TGTGCCAGCAGCTTGGTAGACAGGGGGAACTATGGCTACACCTTC.

For the CDR3, the DNA is TGCAGCGTTAGAGACGGGACAGCCTACTACGAGCAGTACTTC. This translates into CSVRDGTAYYEQYF. The chain employs TRBV29-1 and TRBJ2-7; 7 bases match TRBD1. After removal of 5 bases from V and 3 bases from J, the junction contained 10 bases not matched to a gene. Germline values: CDR1 SQVTM, CDR2 ANQGSEA. The CDR3 is made up of 14 amino acids.

This rearrangement joins TRBV7-2 to TRBJ1-1; TRBD1 might be the D (6 bases). The germline CDR1 and CDR2 sequences are SGHTA and FQGNSA. The length of the CDR3 is 15 residues. V lost 5 bases and J 4 bases, leaving 17 bases between the germline ends. CDR3 coding DNA: TGTGCCAGCAGCGAAGCCAGCGGCAGGGGCACTGAAGCTTTCTTT. The encoded protein is CASSEASGRGTEAFF. The entire variable domain, with the rest obtained from reference TRBV7-2 and TRBJ1-1, is as follows: GAGVSQSPSNKVTEKGKDVELRCDPISGHTALYWYRQSLGQGLEFLIYFQGNSAPDKSGLPSDRFSAERTGGSVSTLTIQRTQQEDSAVYLCASSEASGRGTEAFFGQGTRLTVV.

The chain is built from TRBV9 and TRBJ1-6; TRBD1 aligns across 7 bases. J lost 7 bases, V lost 0 bases, and 1 base had no gene match. Per germline, CDR1 SGDLS and CDR2 YYNGEE. The CDR3 is 14 amino acids. The CDR3 is CASSVGQGNSPLHF. Here the CDR3 DNA reads TGTGCCAGCAGCGTAGGACAGGGCAATTCACCCCTCCACTTT.

The rearrangement links TRBV25-1 to TRBJ1-4, with D uncertain. Deletions cut 3 bases from V and 8 bases from J, with 10 bases between. CDR3 length equals 13 residues. CDR1 and CDR2 (germline): MGHDK, SYGVNS. This CDR3 reads CASSEADEEKLFF. CDR3 nucleotide sequence: TGTGCCAGCAGTGAGGCGGATGAAGAAAAACTGTTTTTT.

The chain carries TRBV6-6 and TRBJ2-3; TRBD1 matches 9 bases. CDR1 and CDR2 from the germline V gene are MNHNY and SVGAGI (reference sequence). Unmatched junction bases numbered 5, after V lost 2 bases and J lost 5 bases. The CDR3 runs 15 residues. CDR3 region: CASSYPQGAGDTQYF. CDR3 nucleotide sequence: TGTGCCAGCAGTTACCCACAGGGGGCGGGAGATACGCAGTATTTT.

The chain combines TRBV10-3 with TRBJ1-2; 8 bases align to TRBD1. CDR3 length: 15 residues. Germline CDR1 reads ENHRY; CDR2 reads SYGVKD. V gave up 6 bases and J gave up 4 bases; unmatched junction bases: 10. CDR3 sequence (DNA): TGTGCCATCAGCGCGGGACAGGACGAACTCTATGGCTACACCTTC. It is translated as CAISAGQDELYGYTF.

The rearrangement joins TRBV24-1 to TRBJ2-1, with a tentative D call TRBD1 (6 bases). The CDR3 length is 16 residues. Trimming stripped 3 bases from V and 1 base from J, with 12 bases between. The germline CDR1 and CDR2 sequences are KGHDR and SFDVKD. CDR3 loop: CATSDGQGSSYNEQFF. The CDR3 bases are TGTGCCACCAGTGATGGCCAGGGGTCTTCCTACAATGAGCAGTTCTTC.

This clone was seen only once. The rearrangement uses TRBV5-5 and TRBJ1-2; 7 positions match TRBD1. J lost 7 bases, V lost 1 base, and 7 bases had no gene match. Germline V CDR1 and CDR2: SGHKS, YYEKEE (reference sequence). This CDR3 region has 14 residues. CDR3 sequence reads: CASSLFRGRVGYTF. The CDR3 DNA reads as TGTGCCAGCAGCTTGTTTAGGGGGCGCGTTGGCTACACCTTC.

This chain uses TRBV6-5 with TRBJ1-2, with a tentative D call TRBD1 (6 bases). The V end lost 4 bases, the J end lost 2 bases, and 14 bases lay between the germline ends. CDR3 length: 15 residues. Per germline, CDR1 MNHEY and CDR2 SVGAGI. CDR3 loop: CASSSRGYPNYGYTF. In DNA, the CDR3 is TGTGCCAGCAGTTCGAGGGGGTATCCCAACTATGGCTACACCTTC.